Listed here are 31 T cell receptor beta chains from one sample, sequenced in a study of identical twins. TCRdb analysed the 5' RACE reads with MiXCR anew, one entry per CDR3 protein. The table shows just under 650,000 distinct CDR3 sequences, with about 7% occurring only once. The same data also went into a second study, on yellow fever vaccine responses in identical twins.

Sequencing was done on a sample of PBMCs. The receptor set was obtained from a woman younger than 30 in good health.

The genes are TRBV6-5 and TRBJ2-7; D is unresolved. The germline V gene encodes CDR1 MNHEY and CDR2 SVGAGI. The CDR3 has 13 residues. The V end was cut by 0 bases, the J end by 6 bases, with 9 bases between. CDR3 sequence: CASSYSPGLEQYV. CDR3 nucleotides: TGTGCCAGCAGTTACTCTCCCGGGCTCGAGCAGTACGTC.

This chain uses TRBV3-1 with TRBJ2-7; 9 bases agree with TRBD1. Looked up from germline, CDR1 is LGHDT and CDR2 is YNNKEL (reference sequence). The length of the CDR3 is 16 residues. The V segment lost 4 bases and the J segment 3 bases; nucleotides outside the gene matches: 10. As DNA, the CDR3 is TGTGCCAGCAGCCCCTTGGGTGGGACAGGGATCTACGAGCAGTACTTC. This codes for CASSPLGGTGIYEQYF.

This clonotype showed up many times. The rearrangement joins TRBV7-2 to TRBJ2-1; D is perhaps TRBD2 (6 bases). With 5 bases removed from V and 7 bases from J, the gap between germline ends came to 12 bases. CDR1 and CDR2 from the germline V gene are SGHTA and FQGNSA. CDR3 length: 13 amino acids. The CDR3 nucleotides are TGTGCCAGCAGCCTATCGGCGGGGAATGAGCAGTTCTTC. As protein: CASSLSAGNEQFF. Filled out from reference TRBV7-2 and TRBJ2-1, the complete variable domain reads GAGVSQSPSNKVTEKGKDVELRCDPISGHTALYWYRQSLGQGLEFLIYFQGNSAPDKSGLPSDRFSAERTGGSVSTLTIQRTQQEDSAVYLCASSLSAGNEQFFGPGTRLTVL.

The genes are TRBV25-1 and TRBJ2-3, with D maybe TRBD2 (6 bases). The V gene's germline CDR1 is MGHDK and CDR2 SYGVNS. Trimming pared 1 base from V and 4 bases from J, leaving 15 bases between. This CDR3 is 16 amino acids long. Written as DNA, the CDR3 is TGTGCCAGCAGTGAATCAGGCGGGAAACGGTCAGATACGCAGTATTTT. The encoded protein is CASSESGGKRSDTQYF.

This clonotype was observed at least ten times. The chain employs TRBV12-3 or TRBV12-4 and TRBJ2-2; TRBD1 matches 9 bases. Unmatched junction bases numbered 5, after V lost 5 bases and J lost 4 bases. The CDR3 loop spans 15 amino acids. CDR3 region: CASSRGQGGTGELFF. The CDR3, as DNA: TGTGCCAGCAGTAGGGGACAGGGCGGCACCGGGGAGCTGTTTTTT.

The chain links TRBV12-3 or TRBV12-4 to TRBJ2-4; 9 nucleotides align to TRBD1. J was trimmed by 7 bases and V by 5 bases; bases with no gene match: 6. The CDR3 has 14 residues. CDR3 protein: CASSPTGGRNIQYF. For the CDR3, the DNA is TGTGCCAGCAGTCCGACAGGGGGTCGCAACATTCAGTACTTC.

This clonotype was counted ten times or more. The rearrangement joins TRBV6-5 to TRBJ2-7; D call uncertain. V lost 2 bases and J lost 2, with 10 bases in between. CDR1 is MNHEY and CDR2 is SVGAGI in the germline V gene. The CDR3 length is 14 residues. DNA of the CDR3: TGTGCCAGCAGTTACGGGTCCGGAGCCTACGAGCAGTACTTC. This translates into CASSYGSGAYEQYF.

This clonotype was found a few times. This rearrangement joins TRBV29-1 to TRBJ2-1, with D tentatively TRBD1 or TRBD2 (7 bases each). With 0 bases removed from V and 9 bases from J, the gap between germline ends came to 18 bases. This CDR3 contains 15 residues. Germline CDR1 reads SQVTM; CDR2 reads ANQGSEA. The CDR3 bases are TGCAGCGTTGAAGAAGGACTTTCAGGGGGGGGTGAGCAGTTCTTC. Its translation: CSVEEGLSGGGEQFF.

The chain has TRBV2 and TRBJ2-2; maybe TRBD2 (6 bases). Trimming pared 3 bases from V and 8 bases from J, leaving 19 bases between. Germline loops: CDR1 SNHLY, CDR2 FYNNEI. This CDR3 comprises 16 residues. This CDR3 is CASSEGGYRPRGELFF. As DNA, the CDR3 is TGTGCCAGCAGTGAGGGGGGATACCGGCCCAGGGGGGAGCTGTTTTTT.

This clonotype appeared many times. The rearrangement joins TRBV12-3 or TRBV12-4 to TRBJ2-3, with a tentative D call TRBD2 (7 bases). The CDR3 extends over 15 amino acids. With 3 bases removed from V and 5 bases from J, the gap between germline ends came to 15 bases. This CDR3 reads CASSLSGGHGDTQYF. The DNA of the CDR3 is TGTGCCAGCAGTTTGTCCGGGGGGCATGGAGATACGCAGTATTTT.

Many counts were recorded for this clonotype. The rearrangement joins TRBV3-1 to TRBJ1-4; D is possibly TRBD1 (5 bases). The CDR3 spans 14 residues. The V end lost 3 bases, the J end lost 4 bases, and 9 bases lay between the germline ends. Germline CDR1 and CDR2: LGHDT and YNNKEL (reference sequence). The CDR3 DNA reads TGTGCCAGCAGCCAGCATGGGGGTAATGAAAAACTGTTTTTT. Its translation: CASSQHGGNEKLFF.

This clonotype occurred many times. The CDR3 here is CASRGGGVNTEAFF. The CDR3 DNA reads as TGTGCCAGCAGAGGTGGGGGAGTGAACACTGAAGCTTTCTTT. The V gene is TRBV3-1, the J gene TRBJ1-1; perhaps TRBD1 as D (5 bases). V shed 6 bases and J shed 0 bases, with 11 bases lying between them. Germline loops: CDR1 LGHDT, CDR2 YNNKEL (reference sequence). The CDR3 loop spans 14 amino acids.

The rearrangement uses TRBV19 and TRBJ2-2, with D unclear. Trimming left V 6 bases short and J 8 bases short, with 7 bases between. Germline V gene data show CDR1 as LNHDA and CDR2 as SQIVND (reference sequence). CDR3 length: 11 amino acids. The CDR3 is CASRNSGELFF. CDR3 DNA: TGTGCCAGTAGAAACTCGGGGGAGCTGTTTTTT.

The chain uses TRBV7-3 and TRBJ1-6, with 9 nucleotides matching TRBD1. The V and J ends lost 5 bases and 5 bases, in that order; junction bases with no gene match: 4. Germline-derived CDR1 and CDR2 are SGHTA and FQGTGA. This CDR3 contains 15 residues. The CDR3 sequence: CASSEQGADNSPLHF. CDR3 in DNA: TGTGCCAGCAGCGAACAGGGGGCTGATAATTCACCCCTCCACTTT.

The chain is built from TRBV10-3 and TRBJ2-5; 8 bases fit TRBD2. CDR3 size: 14 residues. V gave up 6 bases and J gave up 1 base; unmatched junction bases: 4. Germline CDR1 and CDR2: ENHRY and SYGVKD. The CDR3 nucleotides read TGTGCCATCAGCGAAGGGACTAGCCAAGAGACCCAGTACTTC. Amino acids: CAISEGTSQETQYF.

This clonotype was picked up a small number of times. V and J are TRBV7-9 and TRBJ2-7; D possibly matches TRBD1 or TRBD2 (6 bases each). From germline, CDR1 is SEHNR and CDR2 FQNEAQ (reference sequence). The CDR3 totals 16 residues. The ends were cut back, 5 bases at V and 0 bases at J, with 17 bases in the middle. The CDR3 region has the DNA TGTGCCAGCAGCCCACAGGGACTCGTGAGCTCCTACGAGCAGTACTTC. Protein: CASSPQGLVSSYEQYF.

This rearrangement joins TRBV27 to TRBJ2-5; D possibly corresponds to TRBD1 (5 bases). The V and J ends lost 0 bases and 5 bases respectively, with 16 bases between them. The CDR3 is 16 residues long. Germline lookup yields CDR1 MNHEY and CDR2 SMNVEV (reference sequence). CDR3 DNA: TGTGCCAGCAGTTTATCCAAAGCAACAGGTTGGGAGACCCAGTACTTC. This encodes CASSLSKATGWETQYF.

This clonotype was observed at least ten times. V gene TRBV4-2 combines with J gene TRBJ1-4, with no clear D. V lost 4 bases to trimming and J lost 8 bases, with 8 bases between them. From germline, CDR1 is LGHNA and CDR2 YNFKEQ. The CDR3 is made up of 12 amino acids. CDR3 amino acids: CASSPGPEKLFF. As DNA, the CDR3 is TGTGCCAGCAGCCCTGGTCCCGAAAAACTGTTTTTT.

This clonotype was counted many times. The chain uses TRBV24-1 and TRBJ2-5; D unresolved. The germline gives CDR1 KGHDR, CDR2 SFDVKD. Trimming cost V 4 bases and J 1 base, with 9 bases left between them. The CDR3 length is 14 residues. The CDR3 here is CATSEPDGQETQYF. In nucleotides, the CDR3 is TGTGCCACCAGTGAACCGGACGGCCAAGAGACCCAGTACTTC.

This clonotype occurred many times. The CDR3 region has the DNA TGCGCCAGCAGCCTGGGACTAGCTCAAGAGACCCAGTACTTC. This sequence encodes CASSLGLAQETQYF. The V and J genes are TRBV5-1 and TRBJ2-5, with 9 bases identical to TRBD2. Trimming took 4 bases from V and 2 from J; bases not matched to a gene: 3. The CDR3 loop spans 14 amino acids. Germline CDR1 SGHRS, CDR2 YFSETQ.

V and J are TRBV4-1 and TRBJ2-1; possibly TRBD1 for D (6 bases). CDR3 length: 15 residues. V lost 0 bases and J lost 2, with 8 bases in between. Looked up from germline, CDR1 is MGHRA and CDR2 is YSYEKL. This CDR3 reads CASSQDPGAYNEQFF. The CDR3 DNA reads as TGCGCCAGCAGCCAAGATCCAGGGGCCTACAATGAGCAGTTCTTC.

In its sample, this clonotype was seen a few times. The chain joins TRBV7-9 to TRBJ2-3, with 12 bases identical to TRBD2. With 8 bases clipped from V and 2 bases from J, the junction kept 5 bases outside the gene matches. Germline assignment: CDR1 SEHNR and CDR2 FQNEAQ (reference sequence). The CDR3 is 15 residues long. CDR3 sequence (DNA): TGTGCCAGCCAAGGACTAGCGGGATCCACAGATACGCAGTATTTT. Its protein product is CASQGLAGSTDTQYF.

This clonotype was observed a handful of times. The chain links TRBV4-1 to TRBJ2-7, with a possible D match to TRBD1 (5 bases). CDR1 and CDR2 from the germline V gene are MGHRA and YSYEKL. The V end was cut by 4 bases, the J end by 0 bases, with 10 bases between. The CDR3 runs to 14 residues. CDR3 loop: CASSPTANSYEQYV. For the CDR3, the DNA is TGCGCCAGCAGCCCGACAGCCAACTCCTACGAGCAGTACGTC.

This clonotype has more than one count but fewer than ten. DNA for the CDR3: TGTGCCACGACCAACGCCGGGAGTGGGGAGCAGTTCTTC. Protein: CATTNAGSGEQFF. The chain joins TRBV12-3 or TRBV12-4 to TRBJ2-1, with D tentatively TRBD2 (6 bases). This CDR3 region has 13 residues. V shed 10 bases and J shed 10 bases, with 20 bases lying between them.

This clonotype was seen just once. The chain is built from TRBV20-1 and TRBJ2-1, with 9 bases that match TRBD2. This CDR3 has 14 residues. Per germline, CDR1 DFQATT and CDR2 SNEGSKA (reference sequence). The J segment lost 6 bases and the V segment lost 1 base, leaving 4 bases of the junction unmatched. DNA for the CDR3: TGCAGTGCTAGAGTGGCGGGAGGGGTCAATGAGCAGTTCTTC. Translation: CSARVAGGVNEQFF.

The chain carries TRBV7-9 and TRBJ2-3; D remains ambiguous. The V and J ends lost 3 bases and 5 bases respectively, with 6 bases between them. Per germline, CDR1 SEHNR and CDR2 FQNEAQ (reference sequence). The CDR3 runs to 12 residues. CDR3 sequence: CASSFAQDTQYF. The CDR3 nucleotides are TGTGCCAGCAGCTTCGCACAAGATACGCAGTATTTT.

This clonotype was seen a few times. The rearrangement links TRBV4-1 to TRBJ2-1, with D maybe TRBD2 (5 bases). V was clipped by 3 bases and J by 5 bases, with 11 bases between them. The CDR3 is 14 amino acids. Germline V gives CDR1 MGHRA, CDR2 YSYEKL. Written as DNA, the CDR3 is TGCGCCAGCAGCCACGTACTAGTTAACAATGAGCAGTTCTTC. Translated, it gives CASSHVLVNNEQFF.

This clonotype was observed a handful of times. The chain is built from TRBV6-5 and TRBJ1-5; weak D call: TRBD1 (6 bases). The CDR3 extends over 15 amino acids. Germline lookup yields CDR1 MNHEY and CDR2 SVGAGI. The V and J ends lost 0 bases and 3 bases respectively, with 9 bases between them. The CDR3 is CASSYSGGLNQPQHF. The CDR3 DNA follows: TGTGCCAGCAGTTACTCCGGGGGGCTCAATCAGCCCCAGCATTTT.

This clonotype was counted between two and nine times. The rearrangement uses TRBV7-9 and TRBJ1-1; D remains unclear. Deletions cut 4 bases from V and 5 bases from J, with 11 bases between. This CDR3 is built from 13 residues. Germline V CDR1 and CDR2: SEHNR, FQNEAQ (reference sequence). The CDR3 sequence is CASSSRGVTEAFF. The CDR3 DNA reads as TGTGCCAGCAGCTCCCGTGGAGTGACTGAAGCTTTCTTT.

This clonotype showed up just a few times. The V and J genes are TRBV20-1 and TRBJ1-2; TRBD1 matches 7 bases. Germline V gene sequence: CDR1 DFQATT, CDR2 SNEGSKA (reference sequence). This CDR3 comprises 14 residues. The J segment lost 4 bases and the V segment lost 5 bases, leaving 10 bases of the junction unmatched. CDR3 sequence (DNA): TGCAGTGCTTCCACAGGGGCCCTTAGCTATGGCTACACCTTC. It yields the protein CSASTGALSYGYTF.

This clonotype came up a few times. The chain employs TRBV20-1 and TRBJ1-2; D might be TRBD1 (5 bases). This CDR3 has 13 residues. V lost 0 bases and J 6 bases, leaving 11 bases between the germline ends. Germline V gives CDR1 DFQATT, CDR2 SNEGSKA (reference sequence). The CDR3 DNA sequence: TGCAGTGCTAGAGATTCCCCAGGGAATGGCTACACCTTC. This gives the protein CSARDSPGNGYTF.